A selection of T cell receptor beta chains follows, all from one sample in a study of T cell responses to AZD1222 COVID-19 vaccine. Some clones are missing from TCRdb's copy, which holds only in-frame ones; the method was immunoSEQ multiplex PCR. The sample contains about 140,000 clones, about nine tenths of which appear only once. Sequenced here: peripheral blood, sampled 28 days after the second AZD1222 dose. Receptor source: an adult who received the AZD1222 COVID-19 vaccine. CDR3s include the opening cysteine and the closing phenylalanine or tryptophan. The D gene is left open where the match is weak. Only some rows state a clone size, as once, few, many or a class for expanded clones.

v_gene: TRBV27; len: 15; j_gene: TRBJ2-3; d_gene: .; abundance: .; CDR3aa: CASCRGRPSTDTQYF; CDR3nt: TGTGCCAGCTGCCGAGGGAGGCCTTCCACAGATACGCAGTATTTT
v_gene: TRBV20-1; len: 14; j_gene: TRBJ1-2; d_gene: .; abundance: .; CDR3aa: CSASEGSGGYGYTF; CDR3nt: TGCAGTGCTAGTGAGGGCTCCGGCGGCTATGGCTACACCTTC
v_gene: TRBV6-6; len: 13; j_gene: TRBJ1-3; d_gene: .; abundance: once; CDR3aa: CASGGGSGNTIYF; CDR3nt: TGTGCCAGCGGTGGCGGATCTGGAAACACCATATATTTT
v_gene: TRBV10-3; len: 20; j_gene: TRBJ2-2; d_gene: TRBD2; abundance: .; CDR3aa: CAISEPGLAGRAPNTGELFF; CDR3nt: TGTGCCATCAGTGAGCCGGGACTAGCGGGACGTGCCCCGAACACCGGGGAGCTGTTTTTT
v_gene: TRBV7-2; len: 14; j_gene: TRBJ1-3; d_gene: TRBD1; abundance: .; CDR3aa: CASSPGGSGNTIYF; CDR3nt: TGTGCCAGCAGCCCAGGGGGCTCTGGAAACACCATATATTTT
v_gene: TRBV13; len: 14; j_gene: TRBJ2-1; d_gene: .; abundance: .; CDR3aa: CASSLQGSYNEQFF; CDR3nt: TGTGCCAGCAGCTTACAGGGGAGCTACAATGAGCAGTTCTTC
v_gene: TRBV18; len: 17; j_gene: TRBJ2-3; d_gene: TRBD2; abundance: .; CDR3aa: CASSPRTSGPSTDTQYF; CDR3nt: TGTGCCAGCTCACCACGAACTAGCGGTCCTAGCACAGATACGCAGTATTTT
v_gene: TRBV19; len: 12; j_gene: TRBJ2-2; d_gene: .; abundance: .; CDR3aa: CASTFGSGELFF; CDR3nt: TGTGCCAGTACGTTCGGTTCCGGGGAGCTGTTTTTT
v_gene: TRBV24-1; len: 15; j_gene: TRBJ2-1; d_gene: .; abundance: .; CDR3aa: CATSTTGISSNEQFF; CDR3nt: TGTGCCACCAGTACGACGGGCATCAGTAGCAATGAGCAGTTCTTC
v_gene: TRBV2; len: 14; j_gene: TRBJ2-1; d_gene: TRBD2; abundance: .; CDR3aa: CASSVLAVYNEQFF; CDR3nt: TGTGCCAGCAGTGTACTAGCGGTATACAATGAGCAGTTCTTC
v_gene: TRBV18; len: 12; j_gene: TRBJ1-1; d_gene: .; abundance: .; CDR3aa: CASSPSGGEAFF; CDR3nt: TGTGCCAGCTCACCATCCGGGGGAGAAGCTTTCTTT
v_gene: TRBV6-6; len: 15; j_gene: TRBJ1-1; d_gene: .; abundance: .; CDR3aa: CASSYSLGGQTEAFF; CDR3nt: TGTGCCAGCAGTTACTCCTTGGGGGGACAAACTGAAGCTTTCTTT
v_gene: TRBV7-9; len: 13; j_gene: TRBJ1-1; d_gene: .; abundance: .; CDR3aa: CASSGTGDTEAFF; CDR3nt: TGTGCCAGCAGCGGAACTGGGGACACTGAAGCTTTCTTT
v_gene: TRBV12-3/TRBV12-4; len: 13; j_gene: TRBJ1-4; d_gene: .; abundance: .; CDR3aa: CASSSGPNEKLFF; CDR3nt: TGTGCCAGCAGTTCTGGACCTAATGAAAAACTGTTTTTT
v_gene: TRBV28; len: 18; j_gene: TRBJ1-1; d_gene: TRBD1; abundance: .; CDR3aa: CASSLYGTGYSMNTEAFF; CDR3nt: TGTGCCAGCAGTTTATACGGGACAGGGTATTCCATGAACACTGAAGCTTTCTTT
v_gene: TRBV4-1; len: 19; j_gene: TRBJ2-4; d_gene: .; abundance: .; CDR3aa: CASSQGPGIPTAAKNIQYF; CDR3nt: TGCGCCAGCAGCCAAGGGCCCGGGATTCCAACCGCCGCCAAAAACATTCAGTACTTC
v_gene: TRBV2; len: 13; j_gene: TRBJ2-5; d_gene: .; abundance: .; CDR3aa: CASSWGDKETQYF; CDR3nt: TGTGCCAGCAGTTGGGGGGATAAAGAGACCCAGTACTTC
v_gene: TRBV7-9; len: 15; j_gene: TRBJ2-1; d_gene: .; abundance: .; CDR3aa: CASTLRGGGRDEQFF; CDR3nt: TGTGCCAGCACCCTCCGAGGCGGGGGCAGGGATGAGCAGTTCTTC
v_gene: TRBV5-1; len: 14; j_gene: TRBJ2-1; d_gene: .; abundance: .; CDR3aa: CASSSGGLYNEQFF; CDR3nt: TGCGCCAGCAGCTCGGGGGGCTTGTACAATGAGCAGTTCTTC
v_gene: TRBV13; len: 14; j_gene: TRBJ1-4; d_gene: TRBD1; abundance: .; CDR3aa: CASSLYRGVEKLFF; CDR3nt: TGTGCCAGCAGCTTATACAGGGGAGTCGAAAAACTGTTTTTT
v_gene: TRBV6-1; len: 12; j_gene: TRBJ1-1; d_gene: .; abundance: once; CDR3aa: CASSDRGTEAFF; CDR3nt: TGTGCCAGCAGTGACAGGGGCACTGAAGCTTTCTTT
v_gene: TRBV30; len: 13; j_gene: TRBJ2-1; d_gene: .; abundance: .; CDR3aa: CALQRRGANEQFF; CDR3nt: TGTGCCTTGCAGAGAAGAGGGGCCAATGAGCAGTTCTTC
v_gene: TRBV2; len: 13; j_gene: TRBJ2-7; d_gene: .; abundance: .; CDR3aa: CASSGLESSEQYF; CDR3nt: TGTGCCAGCAGTGGGCTGGAGTCTAGCGAGCAGTACTTC
v_gene: TRBV6-5; len: 13; j_gene: TRBJ1-3; d_gene: .; abundance: .; CDR3aa: CASSQQQGNTIYF; CDR3nt: TGTGCCAGCAGCCAACAACAGGGAAACACCATATATTTT
v_gene: TRBV14; len: 15; j_gene: TRBJ2-7; d_gene: TRBD1; abundance: .; CDR3aa: CASSHSTGTAYEQYF; CDR3nt: TGTGCCAGCAGCCACTCGACAGGGACGGCCTACGAGCAGTACTTC
v_gene: TRBV5-1; len: 13; j_gene: TRBJ1-3; d_gene: TRBD1; abundance: .; CDR3aa: CASGTGAGNTIYF; CDR3nt: TGCGCCAGCGGGACAGGGGCTGGAAACACCATATATTTT
v_gene: TRBV6-2/TRBV6-3; len: 11; j_gene: TRBJ1-2; d_gene: .; abundance: .; CDR3aa: CASSYSYGYTF; CDR3nt: TGTGCCAGCAGTTACTCCTATGGCTACACCTTC
v_gene: TRBV11-2; len: 14; j_gene: TRBJ1-2; d_gene: .; abundance: .; CDR3aa: CASSFGISNYGYTF; CDR3nt: TGTGCCAGCAGCTTTGGTATATCTAACTATGGCTACACCTTC
v_gene: TRBV14; len: 15; j_gene: TRBJ1-2; d_gene: .; abundance: .; CDR3aa: CASSPLDRQNYGYTF; CDR3nt: TGTGCCAGCAGCCCTCTAGACCGACAGAATTATGGCTACACCTTC
v_gene: TRBV14; len: 16; j_gene: TRBJ1-2; d_gene: TRBD1; abundance: .; CDR3aa: CASSQARGQALYGYTF; CDR3nt: TGTGCCAGCAGCCAGGCCCGGGGACAGGCCCTTTATGGCTACACCTTC
v_gene: TRBV6-2/TRBV6-3; len: 16; j_gene: TRBJ1-6; d_gene: .; abundance: few; CDR3aa: CASSYSGRPYNSPLHF; CDR3nt: TGTGCCAGCAGTTACTCTGGACGGCCCTATAATTCACCCCTCCACTTT
v_gene: TRBV10-1; len: 16; j_gene: TRBJ2-7; d_gene: .; abundance: .; CDR3aa: CASSEVRWESSYEQYF; CDR3nt: TGCGCCAGCAGTGAGGTTAGGTGGGAGAGCTCCTACGAGCAGTACTTC
v_gene: TRBV4-1; len: 16; j_gene: TRBJ1-5; d_gene: TRBD1; abundance: .; CDR3aa: CASSQGRDRTDQPQHF; CDR3nt: TGCGCCAGCAGCCAAGGCCGGGACAGGACTGATCAGCCCCAGCATTTT
v_gene: TRBV10-3; len: 14; j_gene: TRBJ2-7; d_gene: .; abundance: .; CDR3aa: CAISESTQGYEQYF; CDR3nt: TGTGCCATCAGTGAGTCGACACAGGGTTACGAGCAGTACTTC
v_gene: TRBV7-8; len: 15; j_gene: TRBJ1-5; d_gene: .; abundance: .; CDR3aa: CASSLYSSSNQPQHF; CDR3nt: TGTGCCAGCAGCTTATACAGTTCGAGCAATCAGCCCCAGCATTTT
v_gene: TRBV9; len: 13; j_gene: TRBJ2-7; d_gene: TRBD2; abundance: .; CDR3aa: CASSRSGSAEQYF; CDR3nt: TGTGCCAGCAGCCGTAGCGGGAGCGCCGAGCAGTACTTC
v_gene: TRBV9; len: 14; j_gene: TRBJ2-1; d_gene: TRBD2; abundance: .; CDR3aa: CASSGSGTTKEQFF; CDR3nt: TGTGCCAGCAGCGGCTCCGGGACTACAAAGGAGCAGTTCTTC
v_gene: TRBV2; len: 10; j_gene: TRBJ1-1; d_gene: .; abundance: .; CDR3aa: CASSITEAFF; CDR3nt: TGTGCCAGCAGCATCACTGAAGCTTTCTTT
v_gene: TRBV7-9; len: 12; j_gene: TRBJ1-1; d_gene: .; abundance: once; CDR3aa: CASSLRLPEAFF; CDR3nt: TGTGCCAGCAGTCTTAGATTACCTGAAGCTTTCTTT
v_gene: TRBV7-9; len: 15; j_gene: TRBJ1-2; d_gene: TRBD1; abundance: .; CDR3aa: CASSIGTGNVYGYTF; CDR3nt: TGTGCCAGCAGCATTGGGACAGGGAACGTCTATGGCTACACCTTC
v_gene: TRBV12-5; len: 19; j_gene: TRBJ2-3; d_gene: TRBD2; abundance: .; CDR3aa: CASGFSTAGGRAGTDTQYF; CDR3nt: TGTGCTAGTGGTTTCTCTACCGCCGGCGGGAGGGCCGGGACAGATACGCAGTATTTT
v_gene: TRBV19; len: 15; j_gene: TRBJ2-1; d_gene: .; abundance: .; CDR3aa: CASRKPGISDDEQFF; CDR3nt: TGTGCCAGTAGGAAACCCGGGATTAGCGACGATGAGCAGTTCTTC
v_gene: TRBV27; len: 13; j_gene: TRBJ1-2; d_gene: TRBD1; abundance: once; CDR3aa: CASSLGQGVGYTF; CDR3nt: TGTGCCAGCAGTTTAGGACAGGGGGTTGGCTACACCTTC
v_gene: TRBV12-5; len: 17; j_gene: TRBJ2-7; d_gene: TRBD1; abundance: .; CDR3aa: CASGSSTGPGTGYEQYF; CDR3nt: TGTGCTAGTGGTTCTTCCACCGGTCCCGGGACAGGGTACGAGCAGTACTTC
v_gene: TRBV15; len: 16; j_gene: TRBJ1-5; d_gene: .; abundance: .; CDR3aa: CATSRDGWGILQPQHF; CDR3nt: TGTGCCACCAGCAGAGATGGGTGGGGGATCCTTCAGCCCCAGCATTTT
v_gene: TRBV9; len: 17; j_gene: TRBJ1-6; d_gene: .; abundance: many; CDR3aa: CASSGAPGEPYNSPLHF; CDR3nt: TGTGCCAGCAGCGGGGCTCCAGGGGAACCATATAATTCACCCCTCCACTTT
v_gene: TRBV4-1; len: 19; j_gene: TRBJ2-3; d_gene: TRBD2; abundance: .; CDR3aa: CASSQDRVAGGPTTDTQYF; CDR3nt: TGCGCCAGCAGCCAAGATCGGGTAGCGGGAGGCCCAACCACAGATACGCAGTATTTT
v_gene: TRBV7-9; len: 15; j_gene: TRBJ2-7; d_gene: .; abundance: .; CDR3aa: CASSSPAGGRYEQYF; CDR3nt: TGTGCCAGCAGCTCCCCAGCCGGCGGAAGGTACGAGCAGTACTTC
v_gene: TRBV27; len: 13; j_gene: TRBJ2-5; d_gene: TRBD1; abundance: .; CDR3aa: CASNPTGGETQYF; CDR3nt: TGTGCCAGCAACCCGACAGGGGGAGAGACCCAGTACTTC
v_gene: TRBV13; len: 12; j_gene: TRBJ1-1; d_gene: .; abundance: .; CDR3aa: CASSLPQGEAFF; CDR3nt: TGTGCCAGCAGCTTACCTCAGGGAGAGGCTTTCTTT
v_gene: TRBV5-6; len: 13; j_gene: TRBJ1-2; d_gene: .; abundance: .; CDR3aa: CASSVSGRYGYTF; CDR3nt: TGTGCCAGCAGCGTATCAGGCCGCTATGGCTACACCTTC
v_gene: TRBV11-3; len: 15; j_gene: TRBJ1-1; d_gene: .; abundance: .; CDR3aa: CASSPWAGQNTEAFF; CDR3nt: TGTGCCAGCAGCCCATGGGCAGGGCAGAACACTGAAGCTTTCTTT
v_gene: TRBV4-1; len: 14; j_gene: TRBJ2-6; d_gene: .; abundance: .; CDR3aa: CASSQQSGANVLTF; CDR3nt: TGCGCCAGCAGCCAACAGTCTGGGGCCAACGTCCTGACTTTC
v_gene: TRBV10-3; len: 15; j_gene: TRBJ1-1; d_gene: TRBD1; abundance: .; CDR3aa: CAIRDRGPENTEAFF; CDR3nt: TGTGCCATCAGAGACAGGGGGCCCGAGAACACTGAAGCTTTCTTT
v_gene: TRBV7-9; len: 12; j_gene: TRBJ2-5; d_gene: .; abundance: .; CDR3aa: CASSAARGTQYF; CDR3nt: TGTGCCAGCAGCGCTGCCAGAGGGACCCAGTACTTC
v_gene: TRBV19; len: 14; j_gene: TRBJ2-2; d_gene: .; abundance: .; CDR3aa: CASSNAPNTGELFF; CDR3nt: TGTGCCAGTAGTAACGCCCCGAACACCGGGGAGCTGTTTTTT
v_gene: TRBV24-1; len: 13; j_gene: TRBJ2-7; d_gene: .; abundance: .; CDR3aa: CATHEKGEYEQYF; CDR3nt: TGTGCCACCCACGAGAAAGGGGAATACGAGCAGTACTTC
v_gene: TRBV29-1; len: 13; j_gene: TRBJ2-1; d_gene: .; abundance: .; CDR3aa: CSVRPMTNNEQFF; CDR3nt: TGCAGCGTTCGTCCCATGACGAACAATGAGCAGTTCTTC